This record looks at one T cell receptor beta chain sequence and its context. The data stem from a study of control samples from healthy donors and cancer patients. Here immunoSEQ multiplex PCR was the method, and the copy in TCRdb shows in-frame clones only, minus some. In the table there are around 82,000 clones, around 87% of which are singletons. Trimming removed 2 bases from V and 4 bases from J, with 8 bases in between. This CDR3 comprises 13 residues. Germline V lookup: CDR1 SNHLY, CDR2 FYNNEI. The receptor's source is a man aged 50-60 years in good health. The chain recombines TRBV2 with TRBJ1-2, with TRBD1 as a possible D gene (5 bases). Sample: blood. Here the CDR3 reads CASSEKGIYGYTF. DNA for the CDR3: TGTGCCAGCAGTGAAAAGGGGATCTATGGCTACACCTTC.